These 11 T cell receptor beta chains were sequenced from one sample in a study of early T cells in non-severe SARS-CoV-2 infection. From the 5' RACE reads, TCRdb called clonotypes with MiXCR, one entry per CDR3 protein. Counted here are more than 65,000 distinct CDR3 sequences, roughly an eighth occurring once; the ten biggest clones make up roughly 5.2%. Sequencing was done on a sample of whole blood. The receptor set was obtained from an adult who was a healthcare worker with PCR-confirmed SARS-CoV-2 infection or an uninfected control (not recorded which).

Regarding this clonotype: An end of the junction does not agree with germline; a read error may underlie this. The chain employs TRBV5-5 and TRBJ2-7; D could derive from TRBD1 or TRBD2 (5 bases each). Germline CDR1 reads SGHKS; CDR2 reads YYEKEE (reference sequence). The CDR3 is 15 residues long. DNA for the CDR3: TGTGCCAGCAGCTTCGGTTCTGACAGAGCGGTGGTTTGGCACTTC. Translating it yields CASSFGSDRAVVWHF.

V and J are TRBV14 and TRBJ2-5; D unresolved. Germline V CDR1 and CDR2: SGHDN, FVKESK. The CDR3 runs 13 residues. V was trimmed by 0 bases and J by 4 bases, leaving 6 bases between them. The CDR3 DNA sequence: TGTGCCAGCAGCCAAGACGGGCGAGAGACCCAGTACTTC. This sequence encodes CASSQDGRETQYF.

The sample holds many counts of this clonotype. V gene TRBV7-2 combines with J gene TRBJ2-2; TRBD2 agrees at 10 bases. After removal of 7 bases from V and 3 bases from J, the junction contained 8 bases not matched to a gene. Germline V gives CDR1 SGHTA, CDR2 FQGNSA. The CDR3 loop spans 16 amino acids. As DNA, the CDR3 is TGTGCCAGCATTACAGGAGGACTAGCGGACACCGGGGAGCTGTTTTTT. It codes for CASITGGLADTGELFF.

This clonotype was picked up many times. This chain connects TRBV4-3 to TRBJ2-7, with D maybe TRBD2 (5 bases). CDR1 and CDR2 from the germline V gene are LGHNA and YSLEER. Trimming took 0 bases from V and 2 from J, leaving 11 bases between them. The CDR3 spans 15 residues. DNA of the CDR3: TGCGCCAGCAGCCAAGAACCTGCGGAGGCCTACGAGCAGTACTTC. Amino acids: CASSQEPAEAYEQYF.

This clonotype was seen more than once but under ten times. V is TRBV29-1 and J is TRBJ1-1; 7 positions match TRBD1. The V gene's germline CDR1 is SQVTM and CDR2 ANQGSEA. Germline trimming cut 7 bases from V and 7 bases from J; bases unmatched to any gene: 12. This CDR3 is built from 13 residues. The CDR3 nucleotides are TGCAGCGCCGAACGTGGGACAGTTTATGAAGCTTTCTTT. Translated, it gives CSAERGTVYEAFF.

The genes are TRBV6-6 and TRBJ1-4, with 8 bases identical to TRBD1. Germline CDR1 MNHNY, CDR2 SVGAGI (reference sequence). Trimming removed 3 bases from V and 8 bases from J; junction bases left unmatched: 5. The CDR3 is 14 amino acids. CDR3 nucleotides: TGTGCCAGCAGTTATTCTGACAGGGGAGAAAAACTGTTTTTT. This codes for CASSYSDRGEKLFF.

This clonotype was observed at least ten times. The chain joins TRBV5-1 to TRBJ2-7, with a weak D call TRBD1 (6 bases). Trimming cost V 1 base and J 0 bases, with 8 bases left between them. Germline CDR1 reads SGHRS; CDR2 reads YFSETQ. This CDR3 comprises 14 residues. The CDR3 is CASSLTGTSYEQYF. The CDR3 DNA sequence: TGCGCCAGCAGCTTGACAGGGACCTCCTACGAGCAGTACTTC.

This clonotype has a count of ten or more. This sequence joins TRBV7-9 and TRBJ1-2; D is undetermined. V lost 4 bases to trimming and J lost 3 bases, with 9 bases between them. Germline CDR1 and CDR2: SEHNR and FQNEAQ (reference sequence). The CDR3 contains 13 residues. For the CDR3, the DNA is TGTGCCAGCAGCTCCGGGGTTTACTATGGCTACACCTTC. Encoded protein: CASSSGVYYGYTF.

This clonotype has just a few counts. This chain connects TRBV27 to TRBJ1-1; the D is unclear. Germline CDR1 MNHEY, CDR2 SMNVEV (reference sequence). The CDR3 sequence is 13 residues long. V lost 6 bases, J lost 11 bases, and 19 bases lay in between. The CDR3 sequence is CASRPPRTGRAFF. The CDR3 DNA follows: TGTGCCAGCAGACCCCCCCGAACGGGCCGGGCTTTCTTT.

This clonotype was found many times. This chain joins TRBV7-9 and TRBJ2-2, with D possibly being TRBD1 (6 bases). The CDR3 runs to 16 residues. Germline assignment: CDR1 SEHNR and CDR2 FQNEAQ (reference sequence). V lost 6 bases, J lost 1 base, and 15 bases lay in between. CDR3 sequence: CASRENREWNTGELFF. The CDR3 coding sequence is TGTGCCAGCAGGGAAAACAGGGAGTGGAACACCGGGGAGCTGTTTTTT.

In its sample, this clonotype was seen a few times. The chain couples TRBV29-1 to TRBJ2-3; weak D call: TRBD1 (5 bases). Germline lookup yields CDR1 SQVTM and CDR2 ANQGSEA. CDR3 length: 12 amino acids. Trimming left V 3 bases short and J 2 bases short, with 6 bases between. CDR3 sequence reads: CSVDRVTDTQYF. The CDR3, as DNA: TGCAGCGTTGACAGGGTCACAGATACGCAGTATTTT.